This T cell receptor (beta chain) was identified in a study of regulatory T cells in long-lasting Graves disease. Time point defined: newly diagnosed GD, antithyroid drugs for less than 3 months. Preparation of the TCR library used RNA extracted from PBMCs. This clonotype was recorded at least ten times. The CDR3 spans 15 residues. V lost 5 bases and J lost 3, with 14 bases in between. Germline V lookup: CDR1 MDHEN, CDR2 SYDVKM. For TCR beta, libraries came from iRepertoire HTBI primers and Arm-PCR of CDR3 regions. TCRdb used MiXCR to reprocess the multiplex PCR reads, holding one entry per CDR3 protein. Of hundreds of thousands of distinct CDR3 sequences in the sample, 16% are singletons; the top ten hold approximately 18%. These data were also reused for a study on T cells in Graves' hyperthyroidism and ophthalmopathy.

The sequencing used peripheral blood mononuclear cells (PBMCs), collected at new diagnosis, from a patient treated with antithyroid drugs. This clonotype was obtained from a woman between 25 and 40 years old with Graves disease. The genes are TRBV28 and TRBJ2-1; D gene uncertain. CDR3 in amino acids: CASSLPDFDYNEQFF. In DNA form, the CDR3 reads TGTGCCAGCAGTCTCCCCGATTTTGACTACAATGAGCAGTTCTTC.